These 13 T cell receptor beta chains came from one sample sequenced in a study of blood T cell repertoires in COVID-19. Method: immunoSEQ multiplex PCR; TCRdb's copy keeps in-frame clones and lacks some. The sample has 260,000 or so clones, roughly 76% seen once. The sequenced sample was peripheral blood. The receptors here all came from a woman of 80 years or more with COVID-19, enrolled during active disease.

This chain joins TRBV9 and TRBJ2-2; TRBD1 matches 8 bases. Germline V gene sequence: CDR1 SGDLS, CDR2 YYNGEE. There are 15 residues in the CDR3. Losses at the gene ends were 4 bases for V and 5 bases for J; bases not matched to a gene: 7. The CDR3 is CASSPRQGTTGELFF. CDR3 sequence (DNA): TGTGCCAGCAGCCCCCGACAGGGGACTACCGGGGAGCTGTTTTTT.

The chain combines TRBV19 with TRBJ2-7; 9 bases are a match to TRBD1. The germline CDR1 and CDR2 sequences are LNHDA and SQIVND (reference sequence). This CDR3 contains 14 residues. J lost 4 bases, V lost 3 bases, and 4 bases had no gene match. The CDR3 bases are TGTGCCAGTAGTATCGGGACAGGGCCTTACGAGCAGTACTTC. Translating it yields CASSIGTGPYEQYF.

This chain uses TRBV5-1 with TRBJ1-2; D remains unclear. The V end lost 5 bases, the J end lost 0 bases, and 5 bases lay between the germline ends. Germline values: CDR1 SGHRS, CDR2 YFSETQ. The CDR3 is made up of 12 amino acids. The CDR3 here is CASREANYGYTF. For the CDR3, the DNA is TGCGCCAGCAGGGAGGCTAACTATGGCTACACCTTC.

The chain recombines TRBV5-6 with TRBJ1-2; possibly TRBD1 for D (6 bases). Germline loops: CDR1 SGHDT, CDR2 YYEEEE. V was cut by 2 bases and J by 5 bases, with 19 bases left in between. CDR3 size: 16 residues. Written as DNA, the CDR3 is TGTGCCAGCAGCTTTCCACAGGGCGAACGGGCTTATGGCTACACCTTC. Translating gives CASSFPQGERAYGYTF.

The CDR3 is CASSLVGDSYEQYF. The CDR3, as DNA: TGTGCCAGCAGCTTAGTAGGAGATTCCTACGAGCAGTACTTC. V is TRBV11-2 and J is TRBJ2-7; no definite D call. CDR3 length: 14 residues. Germline loops: CDR1 SGHAT, CDR2 FQNNGV. V was shortened by 1 base and J by 1 base, with 8 bases between the two germline ends.

The chain uses TRBV7-2 and TRBJ1-4; D might be TRBD1 (5 bases). CDR3 length: 13 residues. Trimming left V 5 bases short and J 7 bases short, with 11 bases between. Germline loops: CDR1 SGHTA, CDR2 FQGNSA. The CDR3 region is CASSRDLSEKLFF. CDR3 bases: TGTGCCAGCAGCCGGGACTTATCTGAAAAACTGTTTTTT. The full variable domain, rest sourced from reference TRBV7-2 and TRBJ1-4, is GAGVSQSPSNKVTEKGKDVELRCDPISGHTALYWYRQSLGQGLEFLIYFQGNSAPDKSGLPSDRFSAERTGGSVSTLTIQRTQQEDSAVYLCASSRDLSEKLFFGSGTQLSVL.

The sample holds a few counts of this clone. This CDR3 is CASSIVKNTEAFF. The CDR3, as DNA: TGTGCCAGTAGTATAGTCAAGAACACTGAAGCTTTCTTT. The genes are TRBV19 and TRBJ1-1, with D uncertain. This CDR3 has 13 amino acids. V lost 1 base to trimming and J lost 1 base, with 4 bases between them. Germline loops: CDR1 LNHDA, CDR2 SQIVND (reference sequence). Supplemented by reference TRBV19 and TRBJ1-1, the full variable domain reads DGGITQSPKYLFRKEGQNVTLSCEQNLNHDAMYWYRQDPGQGLRLIYYSQIVNDFQKGDIAEGYSVSREKKESFPLTVTSAQKNPTAFYLCASSIVKNTEAFFGQGTRLTVV.

This clone was counted only a few times. J is TRBJ1-5 and V is TRBV18, with D possibly TRBD1 on 5 matching bases. The CDR3 is 14 amino acids. Between the trimmed V and J ends, which lost 3 bases and 5 bases, there was a span of 11 bases. Germline V gene lookup returns CDR1 KGHSH and CDR2 LQKENI. The CDR3 loop reads CASSPTWGDQPQHF. CDR3 coding DNA: TGTGCCAGCTCACCTACTTGGGGGGATCAGCCCCAGCATTTT.

The V gene is TRBV19, the J gene TRBJ1-5, with D possibly matching TRBD1 (5 bases). The V and J ends lost 3 bases and 0 bases respectively, with 12 bases between them. This CDR3 has 16 amino acids. The germline V gene encodes CDR1 LNHDA and CDR2 SQIVND (reference sequence). CDR3 sequence: CASSIGTGVSNQPQHF. The CDR3 bases are TGTGCCAGTAGTATCGGAACGGGGGTTAGCAATCAGCCCCAGCATTTT.

The chain recombines TRBV3-1 (or the pseudogene TRBV3-2) with TRBJ2-1, with 7 positions matching TRBD2. This CDR3 spans 16 amino acids. Germline CDR1 LGHDT, CDR2 YNNKEL (reference sequence). Trimming cost V 1 base and J 6 bases; bases outside gene matches: 9. CDR3 coding DNA: TGTGCCAGCAGCCAAGGGCCGACTAGCTCTTTCAATGAGCAGTTCTTC. This gives the protein CASSQGPTSSFNEQFF.

This rearrangement joins TRBV7-9 to TRBJ2-1, with D perhaps TRBD2 (6 bases). The V gene lost 5 bases and the J gene lost 7 bases, with 15 bases spanning the gap. Germline V CDR1 and CDR2: SEHNR, FQNEAQ (reference sequence). This CDR3 has 14 residues. This CDR3 reads CASSPAGGGNEQFF. The DNA for the CDR3 is TGTGCCAGCAGCCCGGCCGGGGGTGGAAATGAGCAGTTCTTC.

The rearrangement uses TRBV6-5 and TRBJ1-6; D is unresolved. Germline CDR1 MNHEY, CDR2 SVGAGI. V was shortened by 7 bases and J by 4 bases, with 11 bases between the two germline ends. This CDR3 spans 14 amino acids. The CDR3 region is CASNPTAYNSPLHF. CDR3 sequence (DNA): TGTGCCAGCAACCCAACAGCTTATAATTCACCCCTCCACTTT.

The rearrangement joins TRBV4-1 to TRBJ2-7; TRBD2 aligns across 9 bases. In germline, CDR1 is MGHRA, CDR2 YSYEKL. The CDR3 is 16 residues long. V dropped 0 bases and J dropped 4; count of bases not matched to a gene: 7. The CDR3 loop is CASSQDRASGAYEQYF. The CDR3 DNA is TGCGCCAGCAGCCAAGATAGGGCTAGCGGGGCTTACGAGCAGTACTTC.